The clone carrying this T cell receptor (beta chain) was observed a single time. Under the authors' procedure: For nucleated cells, counts were estimated from reference gene primer amplification. TCRdb keeps only in-frame clones here, not all; method: immunoSEQ multiplex PCR. V and J calls and clone size are as listed in that table; D and trimming were resolved from the DNA. The table records under 60,000 clones, about 88% of them present only once. There are 12 residues in the CDR3. The V gene lost 6 bases and the J gene lost 2 bases, with 6 bases spanning the gap. This specimen belongs to a study of blood T cell repertoires in COVID-19. The wider study: The United States, Italy and Spain were the sources of the acute and convalescent COVID-19 samples.

The genes are TRBV12-3 or TRBV12-4 and TRBJ2-3; D gene ambiguous. The receptor's source is a human donor in a cohort sampled during active COVID-19. Sequencing input: peripheral blood. The CDR3 sequence is CASSPDTDTQYF. DNA for the CDR3: TGTGCCAGCAGCCCAGACACAGATACGCAGTATTTT.